This TCR beta chain originates from a study of T cells expressing NK-cell markers. Looking at the study overall: In sorted CD3+CD56+NKG2C+, CD3+CD56+NKG2C- and CD3+CD56-NKG2C+ T cells, TCR beta repertoires were obtained. Whole-study findings and limits: The same clonotypes also predominated in the CD3+CD56-NKG2C+ fraction of a handful of donors.

This CDR3 is 12 amino acids long. The V gene's germline CDR1 is MNHNS and CDR2 SASEGT. Concerning this clonotype itself: Its specificity is unknown.

TCRdb reprocessed the 5' RACE reads and stores each CDR3 protein as one record, lacking DNA. The listing contains roughly 430,000 distinct CDR3 sequences. The chain couples TRBV6-1 to TRBJ1-1; the D gene TCRdb calls, TRBD1, cannot be checked with no DNA. This clonotype originated in a woman aged 18 to 75 in good health. The sequenced material came from blood T cells: a sorted CD56 or NKG2C T cell subset, CD4+ or CD8+ T cells, or bulk PBMC T cells (not recorded which). CDR3 region: CASGSQGAEAFF.